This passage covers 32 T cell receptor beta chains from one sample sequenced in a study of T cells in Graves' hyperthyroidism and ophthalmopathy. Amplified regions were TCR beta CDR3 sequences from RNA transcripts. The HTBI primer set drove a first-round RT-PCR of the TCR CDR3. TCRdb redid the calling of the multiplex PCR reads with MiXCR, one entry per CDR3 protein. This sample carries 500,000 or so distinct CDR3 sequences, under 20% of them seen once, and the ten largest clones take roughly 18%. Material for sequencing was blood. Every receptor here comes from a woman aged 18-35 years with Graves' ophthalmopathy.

The CDR3 coding sequence is TGTGCCAGCAGCTTAGGGGGGGGTGGCGGGAGCCACGAGCAGTACTTC. Its translation: CASSLGGGGGSHEQYF. The chain recombines TRBV7-2 with TRBJ2-7; 7 bases align to TRBD2. The germline CDR1 and CDR2 sequences are SGHTA and FQGNSA. The CDR3 spans 16 residues. Trimming removed 1 base from V and 5 bases from J; junction bases left unmatched: 11. The whole variable domain, remainder taken from reference TRBV7-2 and TRBJ2-7, is GAGVSQSPSNKVTEKGKDVELRCDPISGHTALYWYRQSLGQGLEFLIYFQGNSAPDKSGLPSDRFSAERTGGSVSTLTIQRTQQEDSAVYLCASSLGGGGGSHEQYFGPGTRLTVT.

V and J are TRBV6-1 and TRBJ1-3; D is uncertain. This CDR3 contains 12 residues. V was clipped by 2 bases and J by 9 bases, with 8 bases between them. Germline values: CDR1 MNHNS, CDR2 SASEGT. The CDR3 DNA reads TGTGCCAGCAGTGAATATATCGGCACCATATATTTT. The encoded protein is CASSEYIGTIYF.

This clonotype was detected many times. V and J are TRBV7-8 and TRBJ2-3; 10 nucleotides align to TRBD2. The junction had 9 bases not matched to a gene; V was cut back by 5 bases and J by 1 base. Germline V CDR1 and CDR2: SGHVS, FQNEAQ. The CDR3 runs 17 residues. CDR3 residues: CASSPESGGARTDTQYF. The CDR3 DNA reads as TGTGCCAGCAGCCCAGAAAGCGGGGGGGCCCGCACAGATACGCAGTATTTT.

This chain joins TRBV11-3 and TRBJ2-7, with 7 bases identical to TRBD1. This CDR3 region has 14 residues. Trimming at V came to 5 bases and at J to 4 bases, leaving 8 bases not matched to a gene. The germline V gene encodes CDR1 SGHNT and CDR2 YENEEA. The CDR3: CASSQRDRHYEQYF. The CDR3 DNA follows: TGTGCCAGCAGCCAAAGGGACAGACATTACGAGCAGTACTTC.

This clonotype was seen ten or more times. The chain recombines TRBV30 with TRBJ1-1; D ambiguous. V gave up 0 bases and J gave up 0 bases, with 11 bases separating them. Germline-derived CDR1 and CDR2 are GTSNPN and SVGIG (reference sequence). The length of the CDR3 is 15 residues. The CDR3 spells CAWSVEASLNTEAFF. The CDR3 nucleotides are TGTGCCTGGAGTGTGGAAGCTTCACTGAACACTGAAGCTTTCTTT.

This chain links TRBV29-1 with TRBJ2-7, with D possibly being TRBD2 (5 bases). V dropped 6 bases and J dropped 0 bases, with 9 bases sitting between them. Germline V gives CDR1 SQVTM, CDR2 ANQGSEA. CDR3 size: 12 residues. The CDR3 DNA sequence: TGCAGCGTGCAAACTAGCTCCTACGAGCAGTACTTC. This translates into CSVQTSSYEQYF.

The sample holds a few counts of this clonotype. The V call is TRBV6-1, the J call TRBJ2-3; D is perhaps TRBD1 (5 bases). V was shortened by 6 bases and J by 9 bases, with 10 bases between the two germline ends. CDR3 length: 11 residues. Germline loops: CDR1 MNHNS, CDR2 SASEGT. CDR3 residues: CASRDTLTQYF. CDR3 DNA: TGTGCCAGCAGGGACACCCTCACGCAGTATTTT.

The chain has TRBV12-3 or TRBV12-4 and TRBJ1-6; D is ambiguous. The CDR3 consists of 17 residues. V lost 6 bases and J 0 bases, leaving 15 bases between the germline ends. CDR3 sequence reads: CASRGSSEDSYNSPLHF. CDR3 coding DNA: TGTGCCAGCAGGGGATCGTCCGAGGACTCCTATAATTCACCCCTCCACTTT.

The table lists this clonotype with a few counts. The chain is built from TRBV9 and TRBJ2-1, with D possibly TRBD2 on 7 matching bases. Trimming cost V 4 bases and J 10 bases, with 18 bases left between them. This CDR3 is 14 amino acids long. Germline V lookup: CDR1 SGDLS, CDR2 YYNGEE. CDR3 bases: TGTGCCAGCAGCAAAGGGGGGGGGGCCCAAGAGCAGTTCTTC. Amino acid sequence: CASSKGGGAQEQFF.

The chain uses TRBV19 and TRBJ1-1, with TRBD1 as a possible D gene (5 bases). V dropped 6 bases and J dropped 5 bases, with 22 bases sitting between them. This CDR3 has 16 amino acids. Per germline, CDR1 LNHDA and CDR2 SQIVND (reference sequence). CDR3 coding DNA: TGTGCCAGTAGATTAATCCCGGTTCGGGGCGCGACTGAAGCTTTCTTT. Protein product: CASRLIPVRGATEAFF. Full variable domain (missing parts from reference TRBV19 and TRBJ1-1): DGGITQSPKYLFRKEGQNVTLSCEQNLNHDAMYWYRQDPGQGLRLIYYSQIVNDFQKGDIAEGYSVSREKKESFPLTVTSAQKNPTAFYLCASRLIPVRGATEAFFGQGTRLTVV.

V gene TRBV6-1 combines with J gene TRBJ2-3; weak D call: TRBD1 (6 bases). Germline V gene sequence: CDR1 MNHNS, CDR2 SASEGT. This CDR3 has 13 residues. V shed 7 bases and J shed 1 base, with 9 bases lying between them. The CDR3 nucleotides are TGTGCCAGCATTAAGGGGGGCACAGATACGCAGTATTTT. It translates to CASIKGGTDTQYF.

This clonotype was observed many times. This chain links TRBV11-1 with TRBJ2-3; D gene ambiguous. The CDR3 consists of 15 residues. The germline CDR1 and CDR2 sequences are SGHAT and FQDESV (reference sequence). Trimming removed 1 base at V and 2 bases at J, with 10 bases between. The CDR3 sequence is CASSLGNGPTDTQYF. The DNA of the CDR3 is TGTGCCAGCAGCTTAGGTAACGGGCCCACAGATACGCAGTATTTT. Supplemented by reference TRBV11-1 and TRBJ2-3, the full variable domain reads EAEVAQSPRYKITEKSQAVAFWCDPISGHATLYWYRQILGQGPELLVQFQDESVVDDSQLPKDRFSAERLKGVDSTLKIQPAELGDSAMYLCASSLGNGPTDTQYFGPGTRLTVL.

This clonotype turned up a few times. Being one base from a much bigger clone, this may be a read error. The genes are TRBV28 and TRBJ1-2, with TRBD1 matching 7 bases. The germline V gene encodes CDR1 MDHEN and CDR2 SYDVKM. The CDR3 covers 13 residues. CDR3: CANSDREDYGYTF. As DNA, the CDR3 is TGTGCCAACAGTGACAGGGAAGACTATGGCTACACCTTC.

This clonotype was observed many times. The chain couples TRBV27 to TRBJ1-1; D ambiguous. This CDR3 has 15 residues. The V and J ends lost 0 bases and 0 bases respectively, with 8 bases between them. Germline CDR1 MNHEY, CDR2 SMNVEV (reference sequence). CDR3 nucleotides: TGTGCCAGCAGTTTATCCCCAATGATGAACACTGAAGCTTTCTTT. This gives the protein CASSLSPMMNTEAFF.

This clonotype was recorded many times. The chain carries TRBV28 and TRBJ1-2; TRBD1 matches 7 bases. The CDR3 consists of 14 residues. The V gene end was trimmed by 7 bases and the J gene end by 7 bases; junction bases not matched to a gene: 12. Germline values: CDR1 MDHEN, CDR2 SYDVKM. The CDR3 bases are TGTGCCAGCAACGCGGGCAGGGGGATTAGTGGCTACACCTTC. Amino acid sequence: CASNAGRGISGYTF.

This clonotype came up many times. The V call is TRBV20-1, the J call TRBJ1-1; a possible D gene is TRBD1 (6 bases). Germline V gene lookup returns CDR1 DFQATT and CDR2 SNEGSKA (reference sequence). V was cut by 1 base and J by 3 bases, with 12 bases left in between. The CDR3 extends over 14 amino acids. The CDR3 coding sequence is TGCAGTGCTAGAGGGGGGGGCGAGTACACTGAAGCTTTCTTT. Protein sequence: CSARGGGEYTEAFF.

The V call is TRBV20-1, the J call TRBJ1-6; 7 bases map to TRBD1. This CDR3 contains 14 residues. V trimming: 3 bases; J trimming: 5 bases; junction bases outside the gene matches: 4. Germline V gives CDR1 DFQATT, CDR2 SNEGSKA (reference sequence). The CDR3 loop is CSASSQGDNSPLHF. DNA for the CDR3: TGCAGTGCTAGCTCTCAGGGGGATAATTCACCCCTCCACTTT.

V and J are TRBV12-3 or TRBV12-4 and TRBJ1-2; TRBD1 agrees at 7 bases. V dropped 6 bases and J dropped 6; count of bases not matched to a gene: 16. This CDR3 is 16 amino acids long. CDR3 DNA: TGTGCCAGCAGAAGACAGCAGGGGGTAGGTTTGGATGGCTACACCTTC. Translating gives CASRRQQGVGLDGYTF.

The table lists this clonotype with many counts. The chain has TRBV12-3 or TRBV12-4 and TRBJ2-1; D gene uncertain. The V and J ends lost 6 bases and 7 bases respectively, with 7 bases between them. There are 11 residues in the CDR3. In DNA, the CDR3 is TGTGCCAGCAGCGGACCAAATGAGCAGTTCTTC. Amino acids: CASSGPNEQFF.

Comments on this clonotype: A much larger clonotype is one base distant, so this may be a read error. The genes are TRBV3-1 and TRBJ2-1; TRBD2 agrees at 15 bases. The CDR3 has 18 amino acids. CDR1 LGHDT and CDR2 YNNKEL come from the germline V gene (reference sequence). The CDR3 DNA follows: TGTGCCTGCAGCCAAGAGCCCTACGGGACTAGCGGGAGGTATGAGCAGTTCTTC. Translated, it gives CACSQEPYGTSGRYEQFF.

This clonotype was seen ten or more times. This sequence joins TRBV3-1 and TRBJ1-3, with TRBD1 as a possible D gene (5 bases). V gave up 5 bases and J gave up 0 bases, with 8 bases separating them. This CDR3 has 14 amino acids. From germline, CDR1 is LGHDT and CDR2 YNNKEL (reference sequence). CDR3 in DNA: TGTGCCAGCAGCGAGACAGACTCTGGAAACACCATATATTTT. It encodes CASSETDSGNTIYF.

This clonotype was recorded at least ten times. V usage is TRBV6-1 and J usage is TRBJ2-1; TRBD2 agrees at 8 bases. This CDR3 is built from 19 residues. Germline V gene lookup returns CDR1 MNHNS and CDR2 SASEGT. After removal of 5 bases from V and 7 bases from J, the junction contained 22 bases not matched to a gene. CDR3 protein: CASSTPGLVAPRGPNEQFF. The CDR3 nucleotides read TGTGCCAGCAGTACACCGGGACTAGTAGCCCCCCGTGGTCCTAATGAGCAGTTCTTC.

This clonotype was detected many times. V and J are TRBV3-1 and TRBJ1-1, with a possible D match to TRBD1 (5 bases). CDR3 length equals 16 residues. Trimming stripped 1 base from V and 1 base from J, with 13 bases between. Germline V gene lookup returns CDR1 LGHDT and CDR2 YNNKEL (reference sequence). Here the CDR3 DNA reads TGTGCCAGCAGCCAAGTAGGGGACTTACAGAACACTGAAGCTTTCTTT. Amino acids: CASSQVGDLQNTEAFF.

The CDR3 here is CASSLGHTMNTEAFF. The CDR3 DNA reads as TGTGCCAGCAGCCTTGGACACACTATGAACACTGAAGCTTTCTTT. This chain uses TRBV7-6 with TRBJ1-1; D perhaps matches TRBD1 (5 bases). The germline V gene encodes CDR1 SGHVS and CDR2 FNYEAQ. The V gene lost 5 bases and the J gene lost 0 bases, with 13 bases spanning the gap. This CDR3 is built from 15 residues.

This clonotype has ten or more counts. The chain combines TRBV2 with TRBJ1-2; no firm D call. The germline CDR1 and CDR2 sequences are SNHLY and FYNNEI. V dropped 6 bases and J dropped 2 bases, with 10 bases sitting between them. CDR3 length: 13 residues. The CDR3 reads CASSELKNYGYTF. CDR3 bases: TGTGCCAGCAGCGAGCTAAAGAACTATGGCTACACCTTC. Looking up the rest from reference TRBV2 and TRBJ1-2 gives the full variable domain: EPEVTQTPSHQVTQMGQEVILRCVPISNHLYFYWYRQILGQKVEFLVSFYNNEISEKSEIFDDQFSVERPDGSNFTLKIRSTKLEDSAMYFCASSELKNYGYTFGSGTRLTVV.

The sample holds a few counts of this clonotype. CDR3: CASSTTGTGQGYTF. The CDR3 nucleotides are TGTGCCAGCAGCACTACTGGGACAGGCCAAGGCTACACCTTC. The chain joins TRBV6-2 or TRBV6-3 to TRBJ1-2; 8 bases agree with TRBD1. Trimming at V came to 6 bases and at J to 8 bases, leaving 11 bases not matched to a gene. Looked up from germline, CDR1 is MNHEY and CDR2 is SVGEGT. The CDR3 runs to 14 residues.

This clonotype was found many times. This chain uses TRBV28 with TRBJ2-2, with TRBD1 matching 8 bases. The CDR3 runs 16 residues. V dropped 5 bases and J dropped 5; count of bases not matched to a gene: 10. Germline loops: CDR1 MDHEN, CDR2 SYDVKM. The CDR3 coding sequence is TGTGCCAGCAGTACCTGGAACAGGGGGAGGACCGGGGAGCTGTTTTTT. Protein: CASSTWNRGRTGELFF.

For the CDR3, the DNA is TGCGCCAGCAGCCTCGGTTCAGGGCCCCTCGGGGAGACCCAGTACTTC. It is translated as CASSLGSGPLGETQYF. The rearrangement joins TRBV4-3 to TRBJ2-5, with a weak D call TRBD1 (5 bases). The CDR3 is made up of 16 amino acids. CDR1 LGHNA and CDR2 YSLEER come from the germline V gene. V was pared by 4 bases and J by 5 bases, with 20 bases between.

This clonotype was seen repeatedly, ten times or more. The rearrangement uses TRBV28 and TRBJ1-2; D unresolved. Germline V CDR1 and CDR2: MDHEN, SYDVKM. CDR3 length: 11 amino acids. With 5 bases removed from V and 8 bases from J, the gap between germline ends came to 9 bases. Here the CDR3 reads CASSASPGYTF. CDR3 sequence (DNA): TGTGCCAGCAGTGCGAGTCCGGGCTACACCTTC.

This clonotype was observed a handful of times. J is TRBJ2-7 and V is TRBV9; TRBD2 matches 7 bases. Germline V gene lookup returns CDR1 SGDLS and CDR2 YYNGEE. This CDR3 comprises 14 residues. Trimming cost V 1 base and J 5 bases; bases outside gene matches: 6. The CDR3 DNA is TGTGCCAGCAGCGTATCGGGGGGTTTGAACGAGCAGTACTTC. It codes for CASSVSGGLNEQYF.

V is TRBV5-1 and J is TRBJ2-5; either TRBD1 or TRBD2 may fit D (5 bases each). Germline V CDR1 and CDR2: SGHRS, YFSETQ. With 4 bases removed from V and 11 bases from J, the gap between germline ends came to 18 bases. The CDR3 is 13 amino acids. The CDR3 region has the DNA TGCGCCAGCAGCATGGGACCCCAAGAGGAGCAGTACTTC. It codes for CASSMGPQEEQYF.

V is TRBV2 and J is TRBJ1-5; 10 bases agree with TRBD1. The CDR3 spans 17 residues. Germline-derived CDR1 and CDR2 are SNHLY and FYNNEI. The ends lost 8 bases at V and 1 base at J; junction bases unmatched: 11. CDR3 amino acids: CASAGTGARGSNQPQHF. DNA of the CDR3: TGTGCCAGCGCGGGGACAGGGGCGAGGGGAAGCAATCAGCCCCAGCATTTT.